The table lists the clone carrying this T cell receptor beta chain with a few counts. Its antigen is not identified. These data come from a study of T-cell memory formation after mild COVID-19. Study information: The two donors had largely donor-specific TCR clusters.

Employing constant-segment primers, 5'RACE generated TCR alpha and TCR beta cDNA libraries bearing sample barcodes and UMIs. Each CDR3 protein is one row after TCRdb ran MiXCR on the 5' RACE reads. This table holds roughly 450,000 distinct CDR3 sequences, around 17% found once. Overall study findings and caveats: Researchers could not confirm that second-wave clones peaking on day 37 targeted SARS-CoV-2. CD4/CD8 balance characterized clones contracting day 15 to 85, and CD4+ skew characterized later expanders.

The CDR3 sequence is 15 residues long. V was cut by 7 bases and J by 8 bases, with 18 bases left in between. The V gene's germline CDR1 is LNHDA and CDR2 SQIVND (reference sequence). The chain couples TRBV19 to TRBJ2-6; possibly TRBD1 or TRBD2 for D (5 bases each). Sequencing was performed on PBMCs or a T cell subset sorted from them (not recorded which). The clonotype comes from a man between 18 and 29 years old who had mild COVID-19 (a few samples of this study predate the infection). Cell type and time point are not known. CDR3 in DNA: TGTGCCAGTAACTCCCCGGGGACGGCGCCCAACGTCCTGACTTTC. Translation gives CASNSPGTAPNVLTF.